This TCR beta chain emerged from a study of blood T cell repertoires in COVID-19. Study information: PBMCs, B-cell-depleted T cells, or T cells provided the cDNA or gDNA that made up the material.

Sequencing used immunoSEQ multiplex PCR; TCRdb keeps in-frame clones, though not all of them. The data hold 35,000 to 45,000 clones, with just over 85% observed a single time. The CDR3 sequence is 15 residues long. The germline gives CDR1 SEHNR, CDR2 FQNEAQ (reference sequence). V shed 5 bases and J shed 8 bases, with 16 bases lying between them. Sequenced: peripheral blood. The chain uses TRBV7-9 and TRBJ1-6; possibly TRBD1 for D (5 bases). This clonotype originated in a man in his 70s with acute or convalescent COVID-19. CDR3 sequence: CASSPSFGGDSPLHF. The DNA for the CDR3 is TGTGCCAGCAGCCCCTCCTTCGGGGGTGATTCACCCCTCCACTTT.